This is a list of T cell receptor beta chains from one sample in a study of OX40 agonist ivuxolimab in advanced cancers. Clones were read by immunoSEQ multiplex PCR, and TCRdb kept only the in-frame ones, dropping some. The sample has about 76,000 clones, nearly 85% seen once; the top ten hold about 7.3%. The specimen was CD4+ or CD8+ T cells sorted from blood, collected in a trial of the OX40 agonist ivuxolimab. The origin of the receptors is an adult with an advanced solid tumor such as melanoma, head and neck, liver or kidney cancer. Each CDR3 is given with its conserved first and last residue. Fields, in order: D gene, V gene, CDR3 length, J gene, clone size, CDR3 protein, CDR3 DNA. D genes are given only for firm matches. Part of the rows lack a size; the others show once, few, many or a class for expanded clones.

TRBD2,TRBV28,13,TRBJ2-1,.,CAGGGASYNEQFF,TGTGCCGGCGGGGGGGCCTCCTACAATGAGCAGTTCTTC
.,TRBV7-2,13,TRBJ1-3,.,CASSPGLGNTIYF,TGTGCCAGCAGCCCGGGGCTGGGAAACACCATATATTTT
.,TRBV30,13,TRBJ1-5,.,CAWSGGGGQPQHF,TGTGCCTGGAGTGGCGGGGGGGGTCAGCCCCAGCATTTT
.,TRBV5-1,16,TRBJ1-2,.,CASSLPGSEVFYGYTF,TGCGCCAGCAGCTTGCCGGGGTCTGAAGTTTTCTATGGCTACACCTTC
.,TRBV6-6,13,TRBJ2-4,.,CASRSGFKNIQYF,TGTGCCAGCCGTTCGGGGTTCAAAAACATTCAGTACTTC
.,TRBV7-9,12,TRBJ1-1,few,CASSLTYTEAFF,TGTGCCAGCAGTTTAACCTACACTGAAGCTTTCTTT
TRBD1,TRBV2,13,TRBJ2-1,.,CAMAGTGGLEQFF,TGTGCCATGGCGGGGACAGGGGGCCTTGAGCAGTTCTTC
.,TRBV27,14,TRBJ2-1,.,CASSLRSSYNEQFF,TGTGCCAGCAGTTTGCGGAGCTCCTACAATGAGCAGTTCTTC
TRBD2,TRBV9,15,TRBJ2-1,few,CASSPWASGHNEQFF,TGTGCCAGCAGCCCTTGGGCTAGCGGGCACAATGAGCAGTTCTTC
.,TRBV5-4,14,TRBJ2-3,.,CASSLASLTDTQYF,TGTGCCAGCAGCTTGGCCTCCCTCACAGATACGCAGTATTTT
.,TRBV28,15,TRBJ2-7,.,CASSYTSKTSYEQYF,TGTGCCAGCAGCTACACCTCAAAGACCTCCTACGAGCAGTACTTC
.,TRBV5-6,14,TRBJ2-3,.,CASSLEGGTDTQYF,TGTGCCAGCAGCTTGGAAGGGGGCACAGATACGCAGTATTTT
TRBD2,TRBV4-2,17,TRBJ2-1,.,CASSQGRTSGGFGEQFF,TGTGCCAGCAGCCAAGGTCGGACTAGCGGGGGTTTCGGTGAGCAGTTCTTC
TRBD1,TRBV2,16,TRBJ2-7,.,CASTVPGQGQHSEQYF,TGTGCCAGCACCGTTCCGGGACAGGGGCAACATAGCGAGCAGTACTTC
.,TRBV27,13,TRBJ1-1,.,CASSATSNTEAFF,TGTGCCAGCAGTGCAACATCGAACACTGAAGCTTTCTTT
TRBD1,TRBV6-6,16,TRBJ1-5,.,CASSYSAGGLNQPQHF,TGTGCCAGCAGTTACTCGGCAGGGGGCCTAAATCAGCCCCAGCATTTT
.,TRBV11-2,16,TRBJ2-3,.,CASSPRHGQSFDTQYF,TGTGCCAGCAGCCCAAGGCACGGACAATCCTTCGATACGCAGTATTTT
TRBD2,TRBV7-9,15,TRBJ2-3,.,CASSLGLGVADTQYF,TGTGCCAGCAGCCTTGGACTAGGAGTTGCAGATACGCAGTATTTT
TRBD2,TRBV5-1,15,TRBJ2-1,.,CASSALAGNAGEQFF,TGCGCCAGCAGCGCGCTAGCGGGTAATGCCGGGGAGCAGTTCTTC
.,TRBV19,13,TRBJ2-7,.,CASSQDSSYEQYF,TGTGCCAGTAGCCAGGACAGCTCCTACGAGCAGTACTTC
.,TRBV5-5,13,TRBJ1-1,.,CASSLGWISEAFF,TGTGCCAGCAGCTTGGGCTGGATCAGTGAAGCTTTCTTT
TRBD1,TRBV30,14,TRBJ1-2,.,CAWSVHGTGSGYTF,TGTGCCTGGAGTGTCCACGGGACAGGTTCTGGCTACACCTTC
.,TRBV4-3,14,TRBJ1-6,.,CASSRAGNNSPLHF,TGCGCCAGCAGCCGGGCAGGCAATAATTCACCCCTCCACTTT
.,TRBV27,15,TRBJ1-6,.,CASSPSRDGNSPLHF,TGTGCCAGCAGTCCCTCACGGGATGGCAATTCACCCCTCCACTTT
TRBD1,TRBV11-1,13,TRBJ2-7,once,CASSQTGVYEQYF,TGTGCCAGCAGCCAGACAGGGGTCTACGAGCAGTACTTC
.,TRBV4-1,15,TRBJ1-2,.,CASSQAISTWNGYTF,TGCGCCAGCAGCCAAGCGATTAGTACCTGGAATGGCTACACCTTC
TRBD1,TRBV2,15,TRBJ1-5,.,CASSGRDRGNQPQHF,TGTGCCAGCAGTGGCAGGGACAGGGGAAATCAGCCCCAGCATTTT
.,TRBV11-2,14,TRBJ2-7,.,CASSLRANSYEQYF,TGTGCCAGCAGCTTAAGGGCCAACTCCTACGAGCAGTACTTC
TRBD1,TRBV10-3,14,TRBJ1-5,.,CAIRRQGAYQPQHF,TGTGCCATCAGGCGACAGGGAGCGTATCAGCCCCAGCATTTT
TRBD1,TRBV7-2,15,TRBJ2-2,.,CASSAGGSVTGELFF,TGTGCCAGCAGTGCAGGGGGTTCGGTCACCGGGGAGCTGTTTTTT
TRBD1,TRBV29-1,14,TRBJ2-5,.,CSVGRDRVQETQYF,TGCAGCGTCGGCCGGGACAGGGTACAAGAGACCCAGTACTTC
TRBD1,TRBV28,17,TRBJ2-6,.,CASSAPSGQRRANVLTF,TGTGCCAGCAGTGCCCCGTCGGGACAGAGAAGGGCCAACGTCCTGACTTTC
.,TRBV11-3,14,TRBJ1-1,.,CASSQGGLNTEAFF,TGTGCCAGCAGCCAGGGCGGGTTGAACACTGAAGCTTTCTTT
TRBD1,TRBV6-1,13,TRBJ1-1,.,CASSLTTGSEAFF,TGTGCCAGCAGCCTTACGACAGGGAGTGAAGCTTTCTTT
.,TRBV4-1,14,TRBJ2-5,once,CASRIHVGVETQYF,TGCGCCAGCAGAATCCATGTAGGGGTGGAGACCCAGTACTTC